The 8 T cell receptor beta chains given below trace back to one sample, sequenced in a study of cytomegalovirus exposure and HLA in healthy donors. Profiled with immunoSEQ multiplex PCR; TCRdb holds only in-frame clones, not every one. The sample carries approximately 99,000 clones, around 95% recorded once. The specimen sequenced was PBMCs. The origin of the receptors is a woman between 18 and 30 years old in good health and CMV-seronegative.

The chain employs TRBV29-1 and TRBJ2-5; TRBD1 agrees at 11 bases. V shed 1 base and J 4 bases; nucleotides not matched to a gene: 5. CDR1 and CDR2 from the germline V gene are SQVTM and ANQGSEA. The length of the CDR3 is 15 residues. The CDR3 DNA sequence: TGCAGCGTTGAAGTGTGGACAGGGGGCGGAGAGACCCAGTACTTC. Protein sequence: CSVEVWTGGGETQYF.

This clone was recorded once. This chain joins TRBV6-5 and TRBJ2-1; D not certain. Germline CDR1 reads MNHEY; CDR2 reads SVGAGI. The CDR3 totals 15 residues. Trimming left V 3 bases short and J 3 bases short, with 12 bases between. The chain's CDR3 is CASSYSQPYYNEQFF. The CDR3, as DNA: TGTGCCAGCAGTTATAGCCAGCCCTACTACAATGAGCAGTTCTTC.

The genes are TRBV28 and TRBJ1-5; 10 nucleotides agree with TRBD1. V shed 6 bases and J 5 bases; nucleotides not matched to a gene: 4. The CDR3 is made up of 14 amino acids. CDR1 is MDHEN and CDR2 is SYDVKM in the germline V gene. CDR3: CASSVTGGYQPQHF. The DNA of the CDR3 is TGTGCCAGCAGCGTGACAGGGGGCTATCAGCCCCAGCATTTT.

This sequence joins TRBV18 and TRBJ2-1; the D gene is possibly TRBD2 (6 bases). The V end was cut by 1 base, the J end by 11 bases, with 9 bases between. CDR3 length equals 12 residues. CDR1 KGHSH and CDR2 LQKENI come from the germline V gene. The CDR3 coding sequence is TGTGCCAGCTCACCACAGGAGGGAAAGCAGTTCTTC. It is translated as CASSPQEGKQFF.

The J gene is TRBJ1-6, the V gene TRBV28; perhaps TRBD1 as D (6 bases). This CDR3 comprises 15 residues. The V gene's germline CDR1 is MDHEN and CDR2 SYDVKM. The ends were cut back, 7 bases at V and 5 bases at J, with 15 bases in the middle. The DNA of the CDR3 is TGTGCCAGCATCACCGGGACACGGGATAATTCACCCCTCCACTTT. This encodes CASITGTRDNSPLHF.

The chain combines TRBV6-1 with TRBJ2-7, with 12 positions matching TRBD2. From germline, CDR1 is MNHNS and CDR2 SASEGT. The CDR3 loop spans 15 amino acids. V gave up 5 bases and J gave up 5 bases; unmatched junction bases: 7. The CDR3 protein is CASSPGTSGHHEQYF. CDR3 DNA: TGTGCCAGCAGTCCCGGGACTAGCGGGCACCACGAGCAGTACTTC.

The chain recombines TRBV18 with TRBJ2-3; 7 bases agree with TRBD2. The germline V gene encodes CDR1 KGHSH and CDR2 LQKENI. Unmatched junction bases numbered 6, after V lost 5 bases and J lost 1 base. The CDR3 has 15 residues. The CDR3 DNA sequence: TGTGCCAGCTCAATCCGGGACTACCGCACAGATACGCAGTATTTT. Residues: CASSIRDYRTDTQYF.

The chain employs TRBV19 and TRBJ1-5, with TRBD1 matching over 9 bases. The CDR3 consists of 16 residues. Germline V gene lookup returns CDR1 LNHDA and CDR2 SQIVND (reference sequence). With V trimmed by 5 bases and J by 0 bases, 5 bases remained unmatched. The CDR3 protein is CASSVGTGISNQPQHF. The DNA for the CDR3 is TGTGCCAGTAGTGTCGGGACAGGGATTAGCAATCAGCCCCAGCATTTT.